These 6 T cell receptor beta chains came from one sample sequenced in a study of T-cell memory formation after mild COVID-19 (dated by TCRdb to about 2021). The library came from 5' RACE. Instrument used: Illumina NovaSeq 6000. The public reads were quality trimmed at Q25 with fastp and then assembled into clones with MiXCR by TCRdb, keeping productive beta chains. Identical CDR3 protein sequences are pooled into one entry, listed with their most common genes and DNA. The sample includes approximately 490,000 distinct CDR3 sequences, with over 20% observed a single time. The top ten hold under 15% of the sample. Sequences were obtained from PBMCs or a T cell subset sorted from them (not recorded which). All receptors come from an adult woman who had mild COVID-19 (a few samples of this study predate the infection). The sample titles of this study are shuffled in the database, so cell type and time point are left out; the donor was told from shared clones.

The chain is built from TRBV25-1 and TRBJ1-3; no definite D call. The CDR3 spans 12 residues. V was pared by 10 bases and J by 4 bases, with 11 bases between. The germline CDR1 and CDR2 sequences are MGHDK and SYGVNS. CDR3 sequence reads: CATERTGNTIYF. CDR3 nucleotides: TGTGCCACGGAGAGGACCGGAAACACCATATATTTT.

The rearrangement uses TRBV3-1 and TRBJ1-2; TRBD1 aligns across 7 bases. This CDR3 region has 14 residues. With 5 bases clipped from V and 6 bases from J, the junction kept 9 bases outside the gene matches. CDR1 and CDR2 from the germline V gene are LGHDT and YNNKEL (reference sequence). The chain's CDR3 is CASSAGTAVDGYTF. The CDR3 coding sequence is TGTGCCAGCAGCGCAGGGACAGCAGTAGATGGCTACACCTTC.

The rearrangement joins TRBV2 to TRBJ1-2; D gene ambiguous. V gave up 3 bases and J gave up 8 bases, with 10 bases separating them. The CDR3 runs to 12 residues. The germline gives CDR1 SNHLY, CDR2 FYNNEI. In DNA, the CDR3 is TGTGCCAGCAGTGAGGGGTCACGGGGCTACACCTTC. It yields the protein CASSEGSRGYTF. Variable domain in full (rest from reference TRBV2 and TRBJ1-2): EPEVTQTPSHQVTQMGQEVILRCVPISNHLYFYWYRQILGQKVEFLVSFYNNEISEKSEIFDDQFSVERPDGSNFTLKIRSTKLEDSAMYFCASSEGSRGYTFGSGTRLTVV.

This clonotype was counted a few times. The DNA for the CDR3 is TGCAGCGTTGAATCGCCCACCCGCACCGGGGAGCTGTTTTTT. Its translation: CSVESPTRTGELFF. The V call is TRBV29-1, the J call TRBJ2-2; D ambiguous. The CDR3 length is 14 residues. With 2 bases removed from V and 4 bases from J, the gap between germline ends came to 11 bases. Per germline, CDR1 SQVTM and CDR2 ANQGSEA.

The chain joins TRBV7-9 to TRBJ2-1; D remains unclear. The germline CDR1 and CDR2 sequences are SEHNR and FQNEAQ (reference sequence). The CDR3 length is 13 residues. Trimming stripped 4 bases from V and 2 bases from J, with 6 bases between. CDR3 sequence (DNA): TGTGCCAGCAGCTCCCTCGCCTACAATGAGCAGTTCTTC. Its protein is CASSSLAYNEQFF.

This clonotype was seen a few times. The J gene is TRBJ2-3, the V gene TRBV15; TRBD1 might be the D (5 bases). This CDR3 has 11 amino acids. The V gene's germline CDR1 is LNHNV and CDR2 YYDKDF (reference sequence). Trimming removed 8 bases at V and 3 bases at J, with 6 bases between. The CDR3 protein is CATSGTDTQYF. The CDR3 DNA follows: TGTGCCACCTCAGGGACAGATACGCAGTATTTT. Using reference TRBV15 and TRBJ2-3 for the parts outside the CDR3, the full variable domain is DAMVIQNPRYQVTQFGKPVTLSCSQTLNHNVMYWYQQKSSQAPKLLFHYYDKDFNNEADTPDNFQSRRPNTSFCFLDIRSPGLGDTAMYLCATSGTDTQYFGPGTRLTVL.